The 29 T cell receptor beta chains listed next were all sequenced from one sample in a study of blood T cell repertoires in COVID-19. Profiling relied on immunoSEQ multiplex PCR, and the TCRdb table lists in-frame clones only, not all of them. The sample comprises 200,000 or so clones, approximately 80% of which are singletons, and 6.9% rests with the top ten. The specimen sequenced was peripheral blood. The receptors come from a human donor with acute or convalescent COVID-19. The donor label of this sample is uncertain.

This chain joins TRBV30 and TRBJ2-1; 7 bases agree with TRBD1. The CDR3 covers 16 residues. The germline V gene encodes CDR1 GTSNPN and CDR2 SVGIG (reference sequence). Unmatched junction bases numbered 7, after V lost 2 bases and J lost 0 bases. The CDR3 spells CAWSPSTGSSYNEQFF. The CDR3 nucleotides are TGTGCCTGGAGTCCTTCGACAGGGAGCTCCTACAATGAGCAGTTCTTC.

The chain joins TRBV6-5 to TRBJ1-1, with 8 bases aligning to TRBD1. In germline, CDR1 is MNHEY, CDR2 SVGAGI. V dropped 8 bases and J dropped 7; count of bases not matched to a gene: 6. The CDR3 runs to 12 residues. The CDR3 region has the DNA TGTGCCAGCGAGGACAGGGCGTTTGAAGCTTTCTTT. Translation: CASEDRAFEAFF.

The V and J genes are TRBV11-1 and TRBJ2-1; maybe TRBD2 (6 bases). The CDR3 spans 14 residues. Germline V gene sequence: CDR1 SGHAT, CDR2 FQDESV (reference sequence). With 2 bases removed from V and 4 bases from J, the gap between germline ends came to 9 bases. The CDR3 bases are TGTGCCAGCAGCTTACGGGAGTTGTACAATGAGCAGTTCTTC. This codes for CASSLRELYNEQFF.

The CDR3 DNA sequence: TGTGCCAGCAGTTGGGCAGGGGCGGAGACCCAGTACTTC. Translating it yields CASSWAGAETQYF. V usage is TRBV28 and J usage is TRBJ2-5, with D maybe TRBD1 (6 bases). Trimming cost V 4 bases and J 5 bases, with 11 bases left between them. The CDR3 contains 13 residues. Per germline, CDR1 MDHEN and CDR2 SYDVKM.

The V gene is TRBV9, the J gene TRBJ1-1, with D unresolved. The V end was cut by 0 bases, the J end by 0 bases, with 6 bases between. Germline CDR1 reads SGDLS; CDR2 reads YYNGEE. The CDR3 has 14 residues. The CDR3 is CASSVGSVNTEAFF. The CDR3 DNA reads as TGTGCCAGCAGCGTAGGGTCAGTGAACACTGAAGCTTTCTTT.

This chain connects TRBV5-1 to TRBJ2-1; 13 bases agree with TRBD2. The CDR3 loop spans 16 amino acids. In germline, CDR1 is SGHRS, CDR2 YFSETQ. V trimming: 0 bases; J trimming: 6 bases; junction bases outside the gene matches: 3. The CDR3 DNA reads TGCGCCAGCAGCTTGGGGACTAGCGGGAGCACCAATGAGCAGTTCTTC. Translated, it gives CASSLGTSGSTNEQFF.

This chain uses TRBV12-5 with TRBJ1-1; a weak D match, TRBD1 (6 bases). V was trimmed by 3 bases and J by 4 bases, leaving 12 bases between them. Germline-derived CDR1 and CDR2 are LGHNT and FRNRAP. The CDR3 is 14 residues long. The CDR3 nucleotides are TGTGCTAGTGGTTTCGGGGGGGCCCGCACTGAAGCTTTCTTT. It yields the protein CASGFGGARTEAFF.

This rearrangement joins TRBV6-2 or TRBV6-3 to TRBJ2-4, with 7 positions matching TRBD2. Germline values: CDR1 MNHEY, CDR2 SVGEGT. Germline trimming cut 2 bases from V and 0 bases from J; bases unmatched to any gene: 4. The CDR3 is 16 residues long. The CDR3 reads CASSYGLAVAKNIQYF. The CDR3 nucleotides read TGTGCCAGCAGTTACGGCCTAGCGGTAGCCAAAAACATTCAGTACTTC.

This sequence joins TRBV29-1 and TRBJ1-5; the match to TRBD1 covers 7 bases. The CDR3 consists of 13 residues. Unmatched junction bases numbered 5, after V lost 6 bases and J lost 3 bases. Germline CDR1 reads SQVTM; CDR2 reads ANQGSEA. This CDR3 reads CSVVTGINQPQHF. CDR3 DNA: TGCAGCGTGGTGACAGGGATCAATCAGCCCCAGCATTTT. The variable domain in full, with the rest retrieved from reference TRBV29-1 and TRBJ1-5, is SAVISQKPSRDICQRGTSLTIQCQVDSQVTMMFWYRQQPGQSLTLIATANQGSEATYESGFVIDKFPISRPNLTFSTLTVSNMSPEDSSIYLCSVVTGINQPQHFGDGTRLSIL.

The CDR3 DNA is TGCGCCAGCAGAGTGGGGACTAGCGGGAGCAATGAGCAGTTCTTC. This encodes CASRVGTSGSNEQFF. The chain joins TRBV5-1 to TRBJ2-1; 14 bases line up with TRBD2. V shed 5 bases and J 6 bases; nucleotides not matched to a gene: 4. The CDR3 totals 15 residues. Germline CDR1 and CDR2: SGHRS and YFSETQ.

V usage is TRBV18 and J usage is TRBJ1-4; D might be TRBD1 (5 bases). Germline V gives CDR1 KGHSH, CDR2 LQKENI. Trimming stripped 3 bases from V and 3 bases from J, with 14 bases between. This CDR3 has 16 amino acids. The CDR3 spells CASSPRGRSPNEKLFF. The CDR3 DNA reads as TGTGCCAGCTCACCTAGGGGAAGAAGCCCTAATGAAAAACTGTTTTTT.

CDR3 in DNA: TGTGCCAGCAGCCAATCCGGGACAGGGGGGAAAGGGCAGCAGTACTTC. It encodes CASSQSGTGGKGQQYF. This chain joins TRBV3-1 (or the pseudogene TRBV3-2) and TRBJ2-7, with TRBD1 matching over 11 bases. Germline V lookup: CDR1 LGHDT, CDR2 YNNKEL (reference sequence). The CDR3 has 16 amino acids. The J segment lost 8 bases and the V segment lost 2 bases, leaving 11 bases of the junction unmatched.

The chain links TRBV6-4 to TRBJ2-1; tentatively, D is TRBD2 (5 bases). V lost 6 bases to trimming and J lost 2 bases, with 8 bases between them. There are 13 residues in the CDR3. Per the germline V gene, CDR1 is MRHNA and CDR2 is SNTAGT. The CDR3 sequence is CASRLATYNEQFF. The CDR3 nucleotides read TGTGCCAGCAGGCTAGCCACCTACAATGAGCAGTTCTTC.

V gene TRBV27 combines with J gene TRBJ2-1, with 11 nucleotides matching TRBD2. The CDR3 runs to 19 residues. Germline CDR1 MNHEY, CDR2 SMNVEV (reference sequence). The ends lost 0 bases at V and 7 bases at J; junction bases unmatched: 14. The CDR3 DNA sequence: TGTGCCAGCAGTTTATCCCCCCGACTTAATAGCGGGAGGGGGAATGAGCAGTTCTTC. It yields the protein CASSLSPRLNSGRGNEQFF.

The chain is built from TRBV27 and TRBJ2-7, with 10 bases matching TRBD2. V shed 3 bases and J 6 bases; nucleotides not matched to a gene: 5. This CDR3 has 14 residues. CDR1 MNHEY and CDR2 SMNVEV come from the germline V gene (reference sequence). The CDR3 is CASSLEREGREQYF. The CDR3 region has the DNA TGTGCCAGCAGTTTGGAGCGGGAGGGCCGCGAGCAGTACTTC.

The CDR3 reads CASSERADRVPSGANVLTF. The CDR3 DNA reads TGTGCCAGCAGCGAACGAGCGGACAGGGTCCCCTCTGGGGCCAACGTCCTGACTTTC. The chain links TRBV7-3 to TRBJ2-6, with 8 bases lining up with TRBD1. Germline V gene lookup returns CDR1 SGHTA and CDR2 FQGTGA. This CDR3 region has 19 residues. V dropped 5 bases and J dropped 0; count of bases not matched to a gene: 12. Full variable domain (rest looked up from reference TRBV7-3 and TRBJ2-6): GAGVSQTPSNKVTEKGKYVELRCDPISGHTALYWYRQSLGQGPEFLIYFQGTGAADDSGLPNDRFFAVRPEGSVSTLKIQRTERGDSAVYLCASSERADRVPSGANVLTFGAGSRLTVL.

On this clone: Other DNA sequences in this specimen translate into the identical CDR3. The CDR3 loop is CASSFGQGLTDTQYF. The CDR3 DNA reads TGTGCCAGCAGTTTCGGACAGGGACTCACAGATACGCAGTATTTT. The chain recombines TRBV27 with TRBJ2-3, with TRBD1 matching over 8 bases. Germline CDR1 reads MNHEY; CDR2 reads SMNVEV (reference sequence). CDR3 length: 15 amino acids. The V segment lost 3 bases and the J segment 2 bases; nucleotides outside the gene matches: 4.

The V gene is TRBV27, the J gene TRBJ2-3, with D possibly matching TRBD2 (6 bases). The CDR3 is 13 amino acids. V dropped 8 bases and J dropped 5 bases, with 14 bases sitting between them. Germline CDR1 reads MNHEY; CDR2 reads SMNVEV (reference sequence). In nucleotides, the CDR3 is TGTGCCAGCTACACGGGGGATGGAGATACGCAGTATTTT. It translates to CASYTGDGDTQYF.

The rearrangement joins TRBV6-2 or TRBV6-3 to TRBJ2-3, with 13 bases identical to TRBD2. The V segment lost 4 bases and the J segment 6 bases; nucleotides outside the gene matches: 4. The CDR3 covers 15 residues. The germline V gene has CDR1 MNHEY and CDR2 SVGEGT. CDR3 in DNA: TGTGCCAGCAGTTGGGGACTAGCGGGAACGGATACGCAGTATTTT. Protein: CASSWGLAGTDTQYF.

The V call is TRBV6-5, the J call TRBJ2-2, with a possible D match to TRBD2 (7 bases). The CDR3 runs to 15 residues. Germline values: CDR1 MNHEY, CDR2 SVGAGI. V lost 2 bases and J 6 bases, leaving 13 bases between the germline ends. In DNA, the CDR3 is TGTGCCAGCAGTTACGCCCCCGGGGGGCCCGGGGAGCTGTTTTTT. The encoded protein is CASSYAPGGPGELFF.

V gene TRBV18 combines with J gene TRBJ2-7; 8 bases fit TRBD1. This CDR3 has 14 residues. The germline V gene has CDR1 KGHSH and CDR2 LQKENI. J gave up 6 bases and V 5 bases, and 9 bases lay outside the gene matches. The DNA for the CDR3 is TGTGCCAGCTCAGCAGGACAGGGTTCCGGCGAGCAGTACTTC. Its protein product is CASSAGQGSGEQYF. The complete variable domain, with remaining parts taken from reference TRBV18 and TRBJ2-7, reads NAGVMQNPRHLVRRRGQEARLRCSPMKGHSHVYWYRQLPEEGLKFMVYLQKENIIDESGMPKERFSAEFPKEGPSILRIQQVVRGDSAAYFCASSAGQGSGEQYFGPGTRLTVT.

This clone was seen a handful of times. The CDR3 reads CASTMIGRGDTQYF. The CDR3 DNA reads TGTGCCAGCACCATGATTGGCAGGGGAGATACGCAGTATTTT. V and J are TRBV28 and TRBJ2-3; weak D call: TRBD1 (6 bases). Germline CDR1 and CDR2: MDHEN and SYDVKM. This CDR3 has 14 amino acids. Trimming stripped 7 bases from V and 5 bases from J, with 16 bases between.

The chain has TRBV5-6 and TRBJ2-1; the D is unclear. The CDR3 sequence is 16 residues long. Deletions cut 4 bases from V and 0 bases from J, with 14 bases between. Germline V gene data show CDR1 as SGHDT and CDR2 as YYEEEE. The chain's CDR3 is CASSLEFLTSYNEQFF. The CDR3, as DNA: TGTGCCAGCAGCCTGGAGTTCCTAACCTCCTACAATGAGCAGTTCTTC.

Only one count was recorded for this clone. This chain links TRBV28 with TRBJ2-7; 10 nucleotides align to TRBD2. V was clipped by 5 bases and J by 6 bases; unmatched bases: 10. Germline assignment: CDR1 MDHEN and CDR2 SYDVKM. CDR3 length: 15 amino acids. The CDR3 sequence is CASSPPSGRGGEQYF. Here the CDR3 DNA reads TGTGCCAGCAGTCCTCCTAGCGGGAGAGGGGGCGAGCAGTACTTC.

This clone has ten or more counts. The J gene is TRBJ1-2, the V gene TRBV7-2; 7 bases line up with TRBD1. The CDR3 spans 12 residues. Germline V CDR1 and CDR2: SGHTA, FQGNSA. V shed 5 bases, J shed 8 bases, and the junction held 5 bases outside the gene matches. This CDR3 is CASSPQGVGYTF. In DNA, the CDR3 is TGTGCCAGCAGCCCCCAGGGGGTAGGCTACACCTTC.

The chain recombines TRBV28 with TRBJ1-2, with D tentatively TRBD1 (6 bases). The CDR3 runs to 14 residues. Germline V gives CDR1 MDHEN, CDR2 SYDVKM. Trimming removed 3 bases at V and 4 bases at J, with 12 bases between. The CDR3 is CASSLADRTYGYTF. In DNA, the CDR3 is TGTGCCAGCAGTTTGGCTGACAGGACCTATGGCTACACCTTC.

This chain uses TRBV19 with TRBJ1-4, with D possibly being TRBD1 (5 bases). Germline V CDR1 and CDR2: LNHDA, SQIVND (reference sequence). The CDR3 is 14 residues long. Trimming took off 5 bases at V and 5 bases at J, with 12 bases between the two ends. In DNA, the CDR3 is TGTGCCAGTAGTGCCCGGGAGGGGAATGAAAAACTGTTTTTT. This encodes CASSAREGNEKLFF.

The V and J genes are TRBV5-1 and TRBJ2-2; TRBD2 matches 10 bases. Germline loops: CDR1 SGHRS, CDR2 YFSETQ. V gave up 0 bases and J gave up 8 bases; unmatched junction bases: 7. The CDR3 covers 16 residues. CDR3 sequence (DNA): TGCGCCAGCAGCTTGGACCCTAGCGGGAGATTAGGGGAGCTGTTTTTT. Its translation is CASSLDPSGRLGELFF.

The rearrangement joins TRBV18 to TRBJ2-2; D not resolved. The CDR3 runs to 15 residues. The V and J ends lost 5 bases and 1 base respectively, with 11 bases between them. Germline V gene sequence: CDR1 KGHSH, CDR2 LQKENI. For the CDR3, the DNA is TGTGCCAGCTCAAAGCAGGCGTTGAACACCGGGGAGCTGTTTTTT. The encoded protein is CASSKQALNTGELFF. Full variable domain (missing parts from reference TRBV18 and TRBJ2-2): NAGVMQNPRHLVRRRGQEARLRCSPMKGHSHVYWYRQLPEEGLKFMVYLQKENIIDESGMPKERFSAEFPKEGPSILRIQQVVRGDSAAYFCASSKQALNTGELFFGEGSRLTVL.